These T cell receptor beta chains were read from a single sample in a study of CD8+ T cells in alopecia areata. Only in-frame clones appear in the TCRdb table, and some are missing; sequencing was by immunoSEQ multiplex PCR. The sample contains around 97,000 clones, approximately 60% of which appear only once. The sample consisted of CD4+ T cells sorted from blood. Source of these receptors: a human donor in good health. CDR3s include the opening cysteine and the closing phenylalanine or tryptophan. The D gene is left open where the match is weak. Clone sizes are given selectively: once, few, many, or a class where the clone is expanded.

clone size	D gene	V gene	CDR3 length	J gene	CDR3 DNA	CDR3 protein
once	.	TRBV18	15	TRBJ1-5	TGTGCCAGCTCACCAGGCAGGGTCCCGGGGCAGCCCCAGCATTTT	CASSPGRVPGQPQHF
few	TRBD1	TRBV29-1	14	TRBJ2-1	TGCAGCGTTCGCGACAGGGGGCCCTACAATGAGCAGTTCTTC	CSVRDRGPYNEQFF
.	.	TRBV6-6	13	TRBJ2-5	TGTGCCAGCAAATACGGTGGGGGCGAGACCCAGTACTTC	CASKYGGGETQYF
.	TRBD1	TRBV27	16	TRBJ1-2	TGTGCCAGCAGTTTCGGTCCGGGACAGGGAAACTATGGCTACACCTTC	CASSFGPGQGNYGYTF
.	.	TRBV15	19	TRBJ1-3	TGTGCCACCAGCAGAGATCGAAGGCGACAGAGTGACTCTGGAAACACCATATATTTT	CATSRDRRRQSDSGNTIYF
.	.	TRBV25-1	17	TRBJ2-7	TGTGCCAGCAGTGGATCCTATTCCGGGCCCAGCTCCTACGAGCAGTACTTC	CASSGSYSGPSSYEQYF
.	.	TRBV11-2	12	TRBJ2-3	TGTGCCAGCAGCTCACCGCAAGGTACGCAGTATTTT	CASSSPQGTQYF
.	TRBD1	TRBV29-1	14	TRBJ2-3	TGCAGCGTTGCAAAAACAGGGGTCACAGATACGCAGTATTTT	CSVAKTGVTDTQYF
.	TRBD2	TRBV27	12	TRBJ2-1	TGTGCCAGCCGGGGGGGTGGGAATGAGCAGTTCTTC	CASRGGGNEQFF
.	.	TRBV30	13	TRBJ1-6	TGTGCCTGGAGTGGGGTGTCAGGATCACCCCTCCACTTT	CAWSGVSGSPLHF
few	TRBD1	TRBV19	14	TRBJ2-7	TGTGCCAGTAGTAGGGACAGGGGGCTGAACGAGCAGTACTTC	CASSRDRGLNEQYF
.	.	TRBV6-6	15	TRBJ2-3	TGTGCCAGCAGTCCCCGGGGTTATAGCACAGATACGCAGTATTTT	CASSPRGYSTDTQYF
.	TRBD2	TRBV7-2	14	TRBJ2-3	TGTGCCAGCAGCTTAGACGGCGGGGGGGCCGCGCAGTATTTT	CASSLDGGGAAQYF
.	TRBD1	TRBV29-1	15	TRBJ2-2	TGCAGCGTTGGGGGGCCAGGGGGATACACCGGGGAGCTGTTTTTT	CSVGGPGGYTGELFF
few	TRBD2	TRBV5-5	16	TRBJ2-7	TGTGCCAGCAGCTTGGATAGCGGGGGCCACTCCTACGAGCAGTACTTC	CASSLDSGGHSYEQYF
.	.	TRBV7-2	14	TRBJ2-5	TGTGCCAGCAGCTTAATTATTGGTCAAGAGACCCAGTACTTC	CASSLIIGQETQYF
.	TRBD2	TRBV7-2	15	TRBJ2-5	TGTGCCAGCAGCTTAAATCGGGGGGGCCAAGAGACCCAGTACTTC	CASSLNRGGQETQYF
.	.	TRBV5-6	15	TRBJ1-1	TGTGCCAGCACCTTGCGGGGGGCTATGAACACTGAAGCTTTCTTT	CASTLRGAMNTEAFF
.	.	TRBV6-6	14	TRBJ1-1	TGTGCCAGCAGCCGTAAGGGCGGGGACACTGAAGCTTTCTTT	CASSRKGGDTEAFF
.	TRBD1	TRBV29-1	12	TRBJ1-1	TGCAGCGGGACCAGGGGGCTCACTGAAGCTTTCTTT	CSGTRGLTEAFF
.	.	TRBV25-1	16	TRBJ1-3	TGTGCCAGCAGCGACCAACAGGGATATCCCGGAAACACCATATATTTT	CASSDQQGYPGNTIYF
.	TRBD2	TRBV7-2	14	TRBJ2-1	TGTGCCAGCAGCTTGGCGGGGGGGCCTAATGAGCAGTTCTTC	CASSLAGGPNEQFF
.	TRBD2	TRBV2	17	TRBJ2-1	TGTGCCAGCAGTCCTAACGGACTAGCGGGGGGGCAGGATGAGCAGTTCTTC	CASSPNGLAGGQDEQFF
few	.	TRBV5-5	16	TRBJ2-2	TGTGCTAGCAGCTTGGTGTGGCAGGGCCACACCGGGGAGCTGTTTTTT	CASSLVWQGHTGELFF
.	.	TRBV9	13	TRBJ2-1	TGTGCCAGCAGCGTAGCCCCATCGGATGAGCAGTTCTTC	CASSVAPSDEQFF
.	.	TRBV7-8	15	TRBJ1-4	TGTGCCAGCTCCATCGCCGGAGTTACGGGAGAAAAACTGTTTTTT	CASSIAGVTGEKLFF
few	.	TRBV18	17	TRBJ1-2	TGTGCCAGCTCACGGCAAGTGGCAGGGGATGGAGGCTATGGCTACACCTTC	CASSRQVAGDGGYGYTF
few	TRBD2	TRBV6-1	17	TRBJ2-4	TGTGCCAGCAGTGACCGGGGACTAGCGGGGGGCCCGGGCATTCAGTACTTC	CASSDRGLAGGPGIQYF
few	.	TRBV30	12	TRBJ2-1	TGTGCCTGGAGTGTGAATAGGGATGAGCAGTTCTTC	CAWSVNRDEQFF
.	.	TRBV11-2	13	TRBJ1-1	TGTGCCAGCAGCGCCCAACGGGTCGCTGAAGCTTTCTTT	CASSAQRVAEAFF
.	.	TRBV4-1	16	TRBJ1-5	TGCGCCAGCAGCCAAAACCCAGGACTTAGCAATCAGCCCCAGCATTTT	CASSQNPGLSNQPQHF
.	.	TRBV29-1	13	TRBJ2-5	TGCAGCGCACATTGGGGGGCACAAGAGACCCAGTACTTC	CSAHWGAQETQYF
.	TRBD2	TRBV29-1	15	TRBJ2-1	TGCAGCGTTGAGGGACTAGCGGGGGGCTACAATGAGCAGTTCTTC	CSVEGLAGGYNEQFF
few	.	TRBV7-7	14	TRBJ2-5	TGTGCTAGCAGCTTAGCAGGCGGACAAGAGACCCAGTACTTC	CASSLAGGQETQYF
.	.	TRBV29-1	14	TRBJ1-1	TGCAGCGTTGTAGGGGCAGGGTTGAACACTGAAGCTTTCTTT	CSVVGAGLNTEAFF
few	TRBD2	TRBV5-1	16	TRBJ2-7	TGCGCCAGCAGCTTCAGACTAGCGGGGGAGTCCTACGAGCAGTACTTC	CASSFRLAGESYEQYF
.	.	TRBV12-5	15	TRBJ2-2	TGTGCTAGTGGGGCCAGTCCGGGCGGAACCGGGGAGCTGTTTTTT	CASGASPGGTGELFF
.	.	TRBV7-2	17	TRBJ2-3	TGTGCCAGCAGCTTGGGAGGGACAGTTCTAAGCACAGATACGCAGTATTTT	CASSLGGTVLSTDTQYF
few	.	TRBV11-2	11	TRBJ2-5	TGTGCCAGCAGCGCCCAAGAGACCCAGTACTTC	CASSAQETQYF
.	.	TRBV29-1	13	TRBJ2-7	TGCAGCGTTGCAAGCAGGGTTTCCTACGAGCAGTACTTC	CSVASRVSYEQYF
.	TRBD2	TRBV10-3	17	TRBJ2-5	TGTGCCACTGAGCGGGGGACTGACTCACAACCTCAAGAGACCCAGTACTTC	CATERGTDSQPQETQYF
.	.	TRBV2	15	TRBJ1-4	TGTGCCAGCGGACCCCCGGGGGCCAACAGTGAAAAACTGTTTTTT	CASGPPGANSEKLFF
.	TRBD2	TRBV7-2	16	TRBJ2-2	TGTGCCAGCAGCTCCTTAGCGGGGGGGCTCACCGGGGAGCTGTTTTTT	CASSSLAGGLTGELFF